This TCR beta chain was captured in a study of shared clonotypes between healthy human individuals. Of note for this clone: No antigen is known for it.

The study drew its donors from healthy HIV-negative adults without recent acute infections or vaccinations. Researchers partitioned CD4+ cells into CD45RA+ naive and CD45RA-negative memory subsets. Study-wide points: Sharing across four donors was seen in 4.5% to 5.5% of naive CD4 clonotypes. Few donors restricted represented genetic and exposure-history diversity.

Sequencing used immunoSEQ multiplex PCR; TCRdb keeps in-frame clones, though not all of them. The sample yields about 730,000 clones, around 70% seen once. The source is a woman in her twenties or thirties in good health. The specimen sequenced was memory CD4+ T cells sorted from blood. Subset in this sample: CD45RA-negative fraction.

The CDR3 region has the DNA TGTGCCAGCAGTAGGGACAAAGGGAGCACAGATACGCAGTATTTT. The encoded protein is CASSRDKGSTDTQYF. The genes are TRBV6-4 and TRBJ2-3; D is perhaps TRBD1 (6 bases). The CDR3 runs 15 residues. Germline CDR1 reads MRHNA; CDR2 reads SNTAGT. Trimming left V 5 bases short and J 0 bases short, with 12 bases between.